This T cell receptor beta chain emerged from a study of CD8 T cells in ankylosing spondylitis. Findings of the study overall: Eight highly homologous variants formed a TCR beta motif that appeared characteristic of ankylosing spondylitis blood. Clones linked with disease were CD8+ and fairly uncommon in the peripheral blood. Clones tied to disease were said to be significantly enriched in matched ankylosing spondylitis synovial fluid. Past studies reported some motif variants in reactive arthritis synovial fluid and blood.

The table lists this clonotype with a few counts. What it binds is not known. The CDR3 consists of 15 residues. Trimming at V came to 1 base and at J to 5 bases, leaving 7 bases not matched to a gene. A quantitative 5'-RACE method, one with molecular barcodes, was used to make TCR beta libraries. TCRdb itself ran the 5' RACE reads through MiXCR, one entry per CDR3 protein. This sample has 650,000 to 800,000 distinct CDR3 sequences, with under 20% found just once. The rearrangement joins TRBV12-3 or TRBV12-4 to TRBJ2-5, with 7 bases that match TRBD2. The clonotype was recovered from a male donor with ankylosing spondylitis. Specimen: blood, either unsorted or a sorted T cell fraction (not recorded which). The CDR3 region is CASSLGGRGSETQYF. The CDR3 coding sequence is TGTGCCAGCAGTTTAGGTGGGAGGGGCAGCGAGACCCAGTACTTC.